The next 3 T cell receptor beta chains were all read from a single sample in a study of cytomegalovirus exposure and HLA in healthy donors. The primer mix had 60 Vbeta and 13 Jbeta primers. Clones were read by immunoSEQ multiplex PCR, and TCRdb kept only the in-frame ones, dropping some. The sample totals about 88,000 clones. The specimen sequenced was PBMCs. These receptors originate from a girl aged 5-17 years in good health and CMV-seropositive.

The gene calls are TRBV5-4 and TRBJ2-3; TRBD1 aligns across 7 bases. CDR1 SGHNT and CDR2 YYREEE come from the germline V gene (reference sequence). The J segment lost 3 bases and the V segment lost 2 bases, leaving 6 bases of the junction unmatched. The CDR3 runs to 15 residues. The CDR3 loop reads CASSLQGLSTDTQYF. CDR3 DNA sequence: TGTGCCAGCAGCTTACAGGGGCTTAGTACAGATACGCAGTATTTT.

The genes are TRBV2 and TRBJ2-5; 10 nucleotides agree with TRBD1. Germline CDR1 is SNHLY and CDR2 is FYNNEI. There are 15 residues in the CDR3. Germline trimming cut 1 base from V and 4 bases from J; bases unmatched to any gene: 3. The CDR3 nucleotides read TGTGCCAGCAGTGAAGGGGACAGGGGTAGAGAGACCCAGTACTTC. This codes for CASSEGDRGRETQYF. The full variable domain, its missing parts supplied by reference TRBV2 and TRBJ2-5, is EPEVTQTPSHQVTQMGQEVILRCVPISNHLYFYWYRQILGQKVEFLVSFYNNEISEKSEIFDDQFSVERPDGSNFTLKIRSTKLEDSAMYFCASSEGDRGRETQYFGPGTRLLVL.

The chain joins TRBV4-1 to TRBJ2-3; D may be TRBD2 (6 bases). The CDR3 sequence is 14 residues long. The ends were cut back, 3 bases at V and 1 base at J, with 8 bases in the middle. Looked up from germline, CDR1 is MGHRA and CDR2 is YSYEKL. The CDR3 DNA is TGCGCCAGCAGCCAGGGACTTCGCACAGATACGCAGTATTTT. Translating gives CASSQGLRTDTQYF.